This T cell receptor beta chain was sequenced for a study of T cell responses to AZD1222 COVID-19 vaccine. The V and J ends lost 4 bases and 11 bases respectively, with 15 bases between them. This CDR3 is 12 amino acids long. Germline values: CDR1 SGHRS, CDR2 YFSETQ. The table came from immunoSEQ multiplex PCR; TCRdb's copy has only in-frame clones and leaves some out. This sample has approximately 150,000 clones, with over 90% found just once. The clonotype was recovered from an adult in good health. This rearrangement joins TRBV5-1 to TRBJ1-1; D possibly corresponds to TRBD1 (6 bases). Sequenced material: peripheral blood, taken on day 0 of AZD1222 vaccination. The CDR3 protein is CASSLGHSGAFF. CDR3 coding DNA: TGCGCCAGCAGCCTGGGACACAGTGGGGCTTTCTTT. The full variable domain, in which reference TRBV5-1 and TRBJ1-1 provide the parts outside the CDR3, is KAGVTQTPRYLIKTRGQQVTLSCSPISGHRSVSWYQQTPGQGLQFLFEYFSETQRNKGNFPGRFSGRQFSNSRSEMNVSTLELGDSALYLCASSLGHSGAFFGQGTRLTVV.